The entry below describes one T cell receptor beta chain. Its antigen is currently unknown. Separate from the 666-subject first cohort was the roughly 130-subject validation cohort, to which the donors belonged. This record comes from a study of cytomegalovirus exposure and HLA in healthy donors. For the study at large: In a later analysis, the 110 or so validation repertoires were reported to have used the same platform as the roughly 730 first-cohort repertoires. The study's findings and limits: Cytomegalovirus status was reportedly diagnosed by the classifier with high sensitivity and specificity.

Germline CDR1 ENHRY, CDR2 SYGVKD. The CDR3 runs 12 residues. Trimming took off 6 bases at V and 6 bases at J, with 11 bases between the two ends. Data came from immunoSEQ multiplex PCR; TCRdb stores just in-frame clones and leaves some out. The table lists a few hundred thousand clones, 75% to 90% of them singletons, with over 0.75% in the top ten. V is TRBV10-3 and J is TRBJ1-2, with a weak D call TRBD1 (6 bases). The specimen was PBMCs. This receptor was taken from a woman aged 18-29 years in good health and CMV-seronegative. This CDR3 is CAIRGTSDGYTF. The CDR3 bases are TGTGCCATCAGGGGGACATCAGATGGCTACACCTTC.